The 21 T cell receptor beta chains presented below share a single source sample, sequenced in a study of cytomegalovirus exposure and HLA in healthy donors (dated 2017 in TCRdb). Libraries were built with the immunoSEQ multiplex PCR assay. A mixture of 60 forward primers for TCR Vbeta segments and 13 reverse primers for TCR Jbeta segments was used in the multiplex PCR. TCRdb limited this immuneACCESS table to in-frame rearrangements with V and J called. A share of clones is missing; checked studies link under half to unresolved V genes, and the rest is unexplained. The sample data list roughly 180,000 clones, and 75% to 80% of these were observed just once. Around 6% of the sample goes to the ten largest clones. The specimen was PBMCs. Source of these receptors: a woman aged 25-40 years in good health and CMV-seropositive.

Written as DNA, the CDR3 is TGTGCCAGCGTATGGACAGGGAACACTGAAGCTTTCTTT. Amino acids: CASVWTGNTEAFF. The chain links TRBV28 to TRBJ1-1; TRBD1 matches 7 bases. CDR1 is MDHEN and CDR2 is SYDVKM in the germline V gene. The length of the CDR3 is 13 residues. J was trimmed by 1 base and V by 8 bases; bases with no gene match: 4.

This clone was picked up a small number of times. The rearrangement joins TRBV5-8 to TRBJ2-1; 8 nucleotides agree with TRBD2. The CDR3 length is 17 residues. The V and J ends lost 1 base and 6 bases, in that order; junction bases with no gene match: 12. Germline V gives CDR1 SGHTS, CDR2 YDEGEE. CDR3 sequence reads: CASSLYAGGPRPNEQFF. CDR3 nucleotides: TGTGCCAGCAGCTTGTACGCGGGAGGCCCTAGACCCAATGAGCAGTTCTTC.

For the CDR3, the DNA is TGTGCCAGCAGCCCGGGGGGAGGGTGGGGGCGGGCTGAAGCTTTCTTT. Amino acid sequence: CASSPGGGWGRAEAFF. The chain employs TRBV13 and TRBJ1-1; D is possibly TRBD1 (6 bases). Trimming stripped 5 bases from V and 6 bases from J, with 22 bases between. The length of the CDR3 is 16 residues. Germline CDR1 PRHDT, CDR2 FYEKMQ (reference sequence). Together with reference TRBV13 and TRBJ1-1, the CDR3 gives the full variable domain: AAGVIQSPRHLIKEKRETATLKCYPIPRHDTVYWYQQGPGQDPQFLISFYEKMQSDKGSIPDRFSAQQFSDYHSELNMSSLELGDSALYFCASSPGGGWGRAEAFFGQGTRLTVV.

The rearrangement links TRBV5-6 to TRBJ2-7; TRBD1 aligns across 8 bases. CDR3 size: 13 residues. Germline V gene lookup returns CDR1 SGHDT and CDR2 YYEEEE. The trim removed 5 bases at V and 3 bases at J, leaving 4 bases unmatched. CDR3 DNA sequence: TGTGCCAGCAGAGACAGGGGAGTCTACGAGCAGTACTTC. This codes for CASRDRGVYEQYF.

J is TRBJ2-7 and V is TRBV27; perhaps TRBD2 as D (6 bases). Germline values: CDR1 MNHEY, CDR2 SMNVEV (reference sequence). With 6 bases removed from V and 4 bases from J, the gap between germline ends came to 7 bases. CDR3 length equals 11 residues. CDR3 loop: CASRGGYEQYF. The CDR3 DNA reads as TGTGCCAGCAGGGGGGGTTACGAGCAGTACTTC.

This clone was seen a single time. The chain is built from TRBV6-1 and TRBJ2-4, with D maybe TRBD2 (6 bases). V lost 8 bases, J lost 4 bases, and 15 bases lay in between. This CDR3 spans 14 amino acids. Per the germline V gene, CDR1 is MNHNS and CDR2 is SASEGT. CDR3 nucleotide sequence: TGTGCCAGCCAGACTGGGACTGAAAAAAACATTCAGTACTTC. This gives the protein CASQTGTEKNIQYF.

This sequence joins TRBV11-3 and TRBJ2-3; 14 bases fit TRBD2. The CDR3 length is 16 residues. J lost 6 bases, V lost 5 bases, and 7 bases had no gene match. Looked up from germline, CDR1 is SGHNT and CDR2 is YENEEA. CDR3 DNA sequence: TGTGCCAGCAGCCCCGGGACTAGCGGGAGTTCGGATACGCAGTATTTT. The encoded protein is CASSPGTSGSSDTQYF.

The V and J genes are TRBV4-1 and TRBJ2-7; 9 bases align to TRBD1. Unmatched junction bases numbered 11, after V lost 5 bases and J lost 3 bases. The CDR3 is 16 residues long. Germline V CDR1 and CDR2: MGHRA, YSYEKL. The chain's CDR3 is CASSAGQGISLYEQYF. CDR3 in DNA: TGCGCCAGCAGCGCGGGACAGGGCATTTCTCTCTACGAGCAGTACTTC.

This clone was counted at least ten times. The chain recombines TRBV27 with TRBJ2-2, with TRBD2 matching over 10 bases. The CDR3 spans 17 residues. The germline V gene has CDR1 MNHEY and CDR2 SMNVEV (reference sequence). The ends lost 3 bases at V and 4 bases at J; junction bases unmatched: 8. The CDR3 sequence: CASSFQREGPGTGELFF. CDR3 in DNA: TGTGCCAGCAGTTTCCAGCGGGAGGGCCCGGGCACCGGGGAGCTGTTTTTT.

V gene TRBV9 combines with J gene TRBJ2-1; 13 bases align to TRBD2. The CDR3 is 15 residues long. The junction had 0 bases not matched to a gene; V was cut back by 3 bases and J by 3 bases. Germline lookup yields CDR1 SGDLS and CDR2 YYNGEE. The CDR3 reads CASSGLAGGYNEQFF. CDR3 nucleotide sequence: TGTGCCAGCAGCGGACTAGCGGGGGGCTACAATGAGCAGTTCTTC.

This clone showed up just once. The chain uses TRBV2 and TRBJ2-5; the D is unclear. Germline V gene data show CDR1 as SNHLY and CDR2 as FYNNEI. CDR3 length: 13 amino acids. V lost 6 bases and J 4 bases, leaving 12 bases between the germline ends. The CDR3 protein is CASRFNNLETQYF. As DNA, the CDR3 is TGTGCCAGCAGATTCAACAATTTAGAGACCCAGTACTTC.

V and J are TRBV9 and TRBJ1-2, with a possible D match to TRBD1 (5 bases). Trimming removed 7 bases at V and 1 base at J, with 8 bases between. In germline, CDR1 is SGDLS, CDR2 YYNGEE. The CDR3 totals 12 residues. CDR3: CASGGYNYGYTF. The CDR3 DNA sequence: TGTGCCAGCGGGGGGTATAACTATGGCTACACCTTC.

The rearrangement joins TRBV15 to TRBJ1-2, with D unclear. The CDR3 spans 17 residues. CDR1 and CDR2 (germline): LNHNV, YYDKDF (reference sequence). V was pared by 0 bases and J by 8 bases, with 22 bases between. CDR3 bases: TGTGCCACCAGCAGAGAAGGAAGTTCCGCAGCTTACGGGGGCTACACCTTC. This translates into CATSREGSSAAYGGYTF.

The chain uses TRBV27 and TRBJ2-2, with 16 positions matching TRBD2. The germline gives CDR1 MNHEY, CDR2 SMNVEV (reference sequence). CDR3 length equals 23 residues. The V gene end was trimmed by 4 bases and the J gene end by 3 bases; junction bases not matched to a gene: 20. The CDR3 region has the DNA TGTGCCAGCAGTTCCAACATCGGGACTAGCGGGGGGGCCGGAGTATGGGACACCGGGGAGCTGTTTTTT. This codes for CASSSNIGTSGGAGVWDTGELFF.

The chain recombines TRBV6-6 with TRBJ2-7, with D perhaps matching TRBD2 (5 bases). This CDR3 comprises 15 residues. V dropped 4 bases and J dropped 2 bases, with 15 bases sitting between them. CDR1 MNHNY and CDR2 SVGAGI come from the germline V gene (reference sequence). CDR3 loop: CASSSVGRGTYEQYF. CDR3 bases: TGTGCCAGCAGTTCGGTTGGCCGGGGAACCTACGAGCAGTACTTC.

The rearrangement joins TRBV5-6 to TRBJ1-5, with D possibly matching TRBD1 (6 bases). Germline loops: CDR1 SGHDT, CDR2 YYEEEE. This CDR3 is 15 amino acids long. With 2 bases removed from V and 7 bases from J, the gap between germline ends came to 16 bases. The CDR3 DNA follows: TGTGCCAGCAGCTTAGGGGGAGTCGACGAACAGCCCCAGCATTTT. This codes for CASSLGGVDEQPQHF.

This sequence joins TRBV7-8 and TRBJ2-4, with D maybe TRBD2 (5 bases). The germline V gene encodes CDR1 SGHVS and CDR2 FQNEAQ. Trimming cost V 5 bases and J 3 bases, with 23 bases left between them. The CDR3 contains 18 residues. The CDR3 sequence is CASSPSFREGGLKNIQYF. The CDR3 nucleotides are TGTGCCAGCAGCCCGTCATTCCGAGAGGGCGGGCTCAAAAACATTCAGTACTTC.

J is TRBJ2-7 and V is TRBV6-1; 9 bases match TRBD1. The CDR3 sequence is 11 residues long. CDR1 is MNHNS and CDR2 is SASEGT in the germline V gene. The chain's CDR3 is CAVGQGHEQYF. CDR3 coding DNA: TGTGCAGTGGGACAGGGCCACGAGCAGTACTTC.

Here the CDR3 reads CASTTERAGSYEQYF. Written as DNA, the CDR3 is TGTGCCAGCACCACTGAGCGGGCAGGGAGCTACGAGCAGTACTTC. This sequence joins TRBV2 and TRBJ2-7, with D tentatively TRBD2 (6 bases). CDR3 length: 15 amino acids. Deletions cut 7 bases from V and 3 bases from J, with 19 bases between. Per the germline V gene, CDR1 is SNHLY and CDR2 is FYNNEI.

The V call is TRBV27, the J call TRBJ1-1; a possible D gene is TRBD1 (5 bases). Trimming shortened V by 3 bases and J by 9 bases, and 11 bases separated the two germline ends. The germline V gene has CDR1 MNHEY and CDR2 SMNVEV (reference sequence). The CDR3 consists of 12 residues. Written as DNA, the CDR3 is TGTGCCAGCAGTTTTCAGGGCTCGAAAGCTTTCTTT. It is translated as CASSFQGSKAFF.

The chain employs TRBV4-2 and TRBJ2-3; D is possibly TRBD2 (6 bases). V lost 2 bases to trimming and J lost 0 bases, with 9 bases between them. Germline V lookup: CDR1 LGHNA, CDR2 YNFKEQ. The CDR3 sequence is 15 residues long. CDR3 in amino acids: CASSQLRESTDTQYF. The CDR3 DNA sequence: TGTGCCAGCAGCCAACTACGGGAGAGCACAGATACGCAGTATTTT.